A single sample gave rise to the 32 T cell receptor beta chains below, sequenced in a study of cytomegalovirus exposure and HLA in healthy donors. The primer mix had 60 Vbeta and 13 Jbeta primers. Measured with immunoSEQ multiplex PCR; TCRdb has only the in-frame clones, and not every one. The sample consists of around 100,000 clones, roughly 78% of them appearing once. Sequencing was carried out using PBMCs. The source is a male donor in good health and CMV-seropositive.

The table lists this clone with a few counts. The chain combines TRBV4-2 with TRBJ1-1; D not resolved. CDR1 LGHNA and CDR2 YNFKEQ come from the germline V gene. The V end lost 1 base, the J end lost 5 bases, and 14 bases lay between the germline ends. This CDR3 comprises 15 residues. The CDR3 reads CASSQGAEGVTEAFF. CDR3 nucleotides: TGTGCCAGCAGCCAAGGTGCTGAGGGAGTAACTGAAGCTTTCTTT.

This rearrangement joins TRBV9 to TRBJ1-2, with a weak D call TRBD1 (5 bases). The V end lost 3 bases, the J end lost 5 bases, and 8 bases lay between the germline ends. CDR1 is SGDLS and CDR2 is YYNGEE in the germline V gene. The CDR3 covers 12 residues. The CDR3 region has the DNA TGTGCCAGCAGCGCGCGACAGTATGGCTACACCTTC. This codes for CASSARQYGYTF. The full variable domain, completed using reference TRBV9 and TRBJ1-2, is DSGVTQTPKHLITATGQRVTLRCSPRSGDLSVYWYQQSLDQGLQFLIQYYNGEERAKGNILERFSAQQFPDLHSELNLSSLELGDSALYFCASSARQYGYTFGSGTRLTVV.

This clone was found a few times. The gene calls are TRBV5-4 and TRBJ2-7; 9 nucleotides match TRBD1. Germline assignment: CDR1 SGHNT and CDR2 YYREEE (reference sequence). CDR3 length equals 14 residues. The J segment lost 3 bases and the V segment lost 3 bases, leaving 4 bases of the junction unmatched. This CDR3 reads CASSSGQGHYEQYF. CDR3 sequence (DNA): TGTGCCAGCAGCTCGGGACAGGGACACTACGAGCAGTACTTC.

J is TRBJ2-5 and V is TRBV5-1; D is possibly TRBD1 (6 bases). V was clipped by 3 bases and J by 5 bases, with 17 bases between them. The CDR3 runs to 15 residues. Germline CDR1 is SGHRS and CDR2 is YFSETQ. The CDR3 sequence: CASSSGQTSWETQYF. The CDR3 DNA reads TGCGCCAGCAGCTCTGGACAGACCTCGTGGGAGACCCAGTACTTC.

This clone was counted a few times. The rearrangement uses TRBV4-1 and TRBJ1-3; possibly TRBD1 for D (5 bases). The CDR3 runs to 14 residues. Germline-derived CDR1 and CDR2 are MGHRA and YSYEKL. V was clipped by 6 bases and J by 0 bases, with 9 bases between them. As DNA, the CDR3 is TGCGCCAGCAGTCAGGGCATCTCTGGAAACACCATATATTTT. Translation: CASSQGISGNTIYF.

This clone was seen just once. V usage is TRBV27 and J usage is TRBJ2-1, with 7 bases fitting TRBD1. The V segment lost 5 bases and the J segment 4 bases; nucleotides outside the gene matches: 5. The CDR3 is 14 residues long. Germline loops: CDR1 MNHEY, CDR2 SMNVEV (reference sequence). The CDR3 reads CASSLGGAYNEQFF. Here the CDR3 DNA reads TGTGCCAGCAGTCTAGGGGGCGCATACAATGAGCAGTTCTTC.

The rearrangement uses TRBV5-5 and TRBJ2-3, with TRBD1 matching 8 bases. The CDR3 runs to 17 residues. Germline-derived CDR1 and CDR2 are SGHKS and YYEKEE (reference sequence). V was clipped by 2 bases and J by 2 bases; unmatched bases: 10. This chain's CDR3 is CASSFHRGRAITDTQYF. Written as DNA, the CDR3 is TGTGCCAGCAGCTTCCACAGGGGGAGAGCTATCACAGATACGCAGTATTTT.

J is TRBJ1-6 and V is TRBV27; possible D gene TRBD1, 6 bases. This CDR3 is built from 15 residues. V was shortened by 2 bases and J by 10 bases, with 15 bases between the two germline ends. Germline CDR1 and CDR2: MNHEY and SMNVEV (reference sequence). CDR3 DNA: TGTGCCAGCAGTTTAATTCCAGGGGCAGGATCACCCCTCCACTTT. It translates to CASSLIPGAGSPLHF.

The rearrangement uses TRBV5-1 and TRBJ2-7; TRBD1 matches at 7 bases. This CDR3 spans 14 amino acids. CDR1 SGHRS and CDR2 YFSETQ come from the germline V gene. With 0 bases clipped from V and 6 bases from J, the junction kept 6 bases outside the gene matches. In nucleotides, the CDR3 is TGCGCCAGCAGCTTGGAAGGGAACAGGGGCGAGCAGTACTTC. Protein product: CASSLEGNRGEQYF.

The chain joins TRBV2 to TRBJ2-7, with D tentatively TRBD2 (5 bases). The length of the CDR3 is 15 residues. The germline V and J ends were trimmed by 0 bases and 1 base, with 10 bases remaining between them. The V gene's germline CDR1 is SNHLY and CDR2 FYNNEI. The CDR3 loop reads CASSEADSPSYEQYF. Written as DNA, the CDR3 is TGTGCCAGCAGTGAAGCGGACTCCCCGTCCTACGAGCAGTACTTC.

J is TRBJ1-5 and V is TRBV4-2; no firm D call. The germline CDR1 and CDR2 sequences are LGHNA and YNFKEQ. There are 15 residues in the CDR3. V was shortened by 1 base and J by 0 bases, with 7 bases between the two germline ends. The CDR3 sequence: CASSQGHHSNQPQHF. The CDR3 DNA reads as TGTGCCAGCAGCCAAGGACACCATAGCAATCAGCCCCAGCATTTT.

The chain combines TRBV14 with TRBJ1-4; 9 bases map to TRBD1. The trim removed 3 bases at V and 8 bases at J, leaving 7 bases unmatched. The germline gives CDR1 SGHDN, CDR2 FVKESK. The CDR3 loop spans 15 amino acids. The DNA of the CDR3 is TGTGCCAGCAGCCAGCGGACAGGGGCCGGGGAAAAACTGTTTTTT. This gives the protein CASSQRTGAGEKLFF.

This clone was counted a few times. J is TRBJ2-1 and V is TRBV2; no definite D call. From germline, CDR1 is SNHLY and CDR2 FYNNEI. V gave up 4 bases and J gave up 8 bases, with 9 bases separating them. The CDR3 has 12 amino acids. The DNA of the CDR3 is TGTGCCAGCAGTGTCCTAGTCTATGAGCAGTTCTTC. This codes for CASSVLVYEQFF.

This rearrangement joins TRBV30 to TRBJ2-1, with 7 bases that match TRBD2. Looked up from germline, CDR1 is GTSNPN and CDR2 is SVGIG (reference sequence). This CDR3 contains 16 residues. The J segment lost 10 bases and the V segment lost 1 base, leaving 16 bases of the junction unmatched. In nucleotides, the CDR3 is TGTGCCTGGAGTGGACGGTCGGGACTACGCCATGGGGAGCAGTTCTTC. This encodes CAWSGRSGLRHGEQFF.

The CDR3 protein is CASSGNRDSRGYYEQYF. DNA for the CDR3: TGCGCCAGCAGTGGGAACCGGGACTCAAGAGGTTACTACGAGCAGTACTTC. The chain employs TRBV10-1 and TRBJ2-7, with TRBD2 as a possible D gene (6 bases). This CDR3 region has 17 residues. Germline CDR1 is WNHNN and CDR2 is SYGVQD (reference sequence). Trimming left V 4 bases short and J 3 bases short, with 22 bases between.

The V gene is TRBV28, the J gene TRBJ1-1; D is unresolved. The CDR3 covers 16 residues. Trimming shortened V by 6 bases and J by 4 bases, and 21 bases separated the two germline ends. Germline V CDR1 and CDR2: MDHEN, SYDVKM. CDR3 nucleotides: TGTGCCAGCAGCCTTCCTGGAACGGGAGCGAGCACTGAAGCTTTCTTT. Translation: CASSLPGTGASTEAFF.

The chain employs TRBV7-2 and TRBJ1-6, with a possible D match to TRBD1 (5 bases). The ends were cut back, 5 bases at V and 10 bases at J, with 24 bases in the middle. This CDR3 spans 17 amino acids. Germline V CDR1 and CDR2: SGHTA, FQGNSA. CDR3 nucleotides: TGTGCCAGCAGCACCTCTTGGACCCGGGGGGGAGGGTCACCCCTCCACTTT. Translating it yields CASSTSWTRGGGSPLHF.

CDR3 nucleotide sequence: TGTGCCAGCAGCCGCAACGCCGCAACTAGCCCCCACGAGCAGTACTTC. It codes for CASSRNAATSPHEQYF. This chain uses TRBV7-9 with TRBJ2-7; weak D call: TRBD2 (6 bases). There are 16 residues in the CDR3. V was clipped by 5 bases and J by 5 bases, with 22 bases between them. Germline V gene sequence: CDR1 SEHNR, CDR2 FQNEAQ (reference sequence).

The V call is TRBV29-1, the J call TRBJ2-7; TRBD2 agrees at 13 bases. J gave up 7 bases and V 3 bases, and 18 bases lay outside the gene matches. Germline V gene lookup returns CDR1 SQVTM and CDR2 ANQGSEA. The CDR3 runs to 18 residues. This chain's CDR3 is CSVEIWGLAGSGLREQYF. For the CDR3, the DNA is TGCAGCGTTGAGATATGGGGACTAGCGGGGTCCGGTCTGCGGGAGCAGTACTTC.

V and J are TRBV6-5 and TRBJ1-1, with D maybe TRBD1 (5 bases). Per germline, CDR1 MNHEY and CDR2 SVGAGI. V was shortened by 2 bases and J by 2 bases, with 12 bases between the two germline ends. The CDR3 runs to 15 residues. The chain's CDR3 is CASSYGPGINTEAFF. The CDR3, as DNA: TGTGCCAGCAGTTACGGGCCAGGGATAAACACTGAAGCTTTCTTT.

J is TRBJ2-7 and V is TRBV28, with TRBD2 matching over 7 bases. Per the germline V gene, CDR1 is MDHEN and CDR2 is SYDVKM. The CDR3 contains 10 residues. V trimming: 11 bases; J trimming: 4 bases; junction bases outside the gene matches: 2. The CDR3 loop is CASSGYEQYF. For the CDR3, the DNA is TGTGCCTCTAGCGGATACGAGCAGTACTTC.

The rearrangement links TRBV28 to TRBJ2-1; 10 positions agree with TRBD1. Germline V CDR1 and CDR2: MDHEN, SYDVKM. The ends lost 2 bases at V and 4 bases at J; junction bases unmatched: 2. The CDR3 has 15 residues. Here the CDR3 DNA reads TGTGCCAGCAGTTTAGGGACAGGGGATTACAATGAGCAGTTCTTC. This translates into CASSLGTGDYNEQFF.

This clone was seen more than once but under ten times. The chain is built from TRBV15 and TRBJ1-3; 8 bases line up with TRBD1. V lost 8 bases and J lost 0; bases outside the gene matches: 3. CDR1 LNHNV and CDR2 YYDKDF come from the germline V gene (reference sequence). CDR3 size: 14 residues. CDR3 region: CATGDRISGNTIYF. CDR3 coding DNA: TGTGCCACCGGGGACAGGATCTCTGGAAACACCATATATTTT.

This sequence joins TRBV28 and TRBJ1-4; 9 bases are a match to TRBD1. The germline gives CDR1 MDHEN, CDR2 SYDVKM. This CDR3 has 18 amino acids. After removal of 7 bases from V and 7 bases from J, the junction contained 19 bases not matched to a gene. Here the CDR3 reads CASNTGDPDRGTFEKLFF. The CDR3 nucleotides are TGTGCCAGCAACACAGGGGACCCGGACAGGGGAACATTTGAAAAACTGTTTTTT.

The rearrangement joins TRBV9 to TRBJ2-1, with 12 bases that match TRBD2. This CDR3 contains 16 residues. J lost 1 base, V lost 4 bases, and 3 bases had no gene match. From germline, CDR1 is SGDLS and CDR2 YYNGEE. This CDR3 is CASSRLAGDSYNEQFF. The CDR3 bases are TGTGCCAGCAGCAGACTAGCGGGAGATTCCTACAATGAGCAGTTCTTC.

The chain is built from TRBV15 and TRBJ1-1; 7 positions agree with TRBD1. The CDR3 consists of 16 residues. Per germline, CDR1 LNHNV and CDR2 YYDKDF (reference sequence). V lost 0 bases, J lost 6 bases, and 10 bases stayed unmatched. DNA for the CDR3: TGTGCCACCAGCAGAGATACCCCAGGGGGTGTATCTGAAGCTTTCTTT. Its protein is CATSRDTPGGVSEAFF.

The V call is TRBV5-1, the J call TRBJ2-7; weak D call: TRBD1 (5 bases). With 0 bases removed from V and 4 bases from J, the gap between germline ends came to 17 bases. The CDR3 length is 16 residues. Germline V gene lookup returns CDR1 SGHRS and CDR2 YFSETQ. CDR3 DNA sequence: TGCGCCAGCAGCTTGGTTGATGGGGCGTTCGTATACGAGCAGTACTTC. Translating gives CASSLVDGAFVYEQYF. The full variable domain, completed using reference TRBV5-1 and TRBJ2-7, is KAGVTQTPRYLIKTRGQQVTLSCSPISGHRSVSWYQQTPGQGLQFLFEYFSETQRNKGNFPGRFSGRQFSNSRSEMNVSTLELGDSALYLCASSLVDGAFVYEQYFGPGTRLTVT.

The CDR3: CAWNGGALEQFF. The CDR3 nucleotides are TGTGCCTGGAATGGGGGGGCTCTTGAGCAGTTCTTC. The chain couples TRBV30 to TRBJ2-1, with a possible D match to TRBD2 (7 bases). CDR3 length equals 12 residues. V was shortened by 4 bases and J by 9 bases, with 13 bases between the two germline ends. CDR1 is GTSNPN, CDR2 SVGIG, per germline (reference sequence).

This rearrangement joins TRBV7-2 to TRBJ2-7; 7 bases are shared with TRBD2. J was trimmed by 0 bases and V by 2 bases; bases with no gene match: 4. The germline CDR1 and CDR2 sequences are SGHTA and FQGNSA. The CDR3 has 15 amino acids. The CDR3 sequence is CASSLTSALSYEQYF. DNA of the CDR3: TGTGCCAGCAGCTTAACTAGCGCCCTCTCCTACGAGCAGTACTTC.

The V call is TRBV27, the J call TRBJ1-2; 9 nucleotides agree with TRBD1. The germline gives CDR1 MNHEY, CDR2 SMNVEV (reference sequence). The CDR3 covers 15 residues. The J segment lost 6 bases and the V segment lost 2 bases, leaving 7 bases of the junction unmatched. The CDR3 DNA follows: TGTGCCAGCAGTTTAGTAGGGACAGGGAATAATGGCTACACCTTC. Amino acids: CASSLVGTGNNGYTF.

This sequence joins TRBV27 and TRBJ1-1; D is perhaps TRBD1 (5 bases). The CDR3 runs 13 residues. Germline V CDR1 and CDR2: MNHEY, SMNVEV (reference sequence). Trimming stripped 6 bases from V and 10 bases from J, with 18 bases between. CDR3 nucleotides: TGTGCCAGCAGGGGGCAGGGTAAGGTCGGAGCTTTCTTT. Its protein product is CASRGQGKVGAFF.

The J gene is TRBJ1-5, the V gene TRBV30, with unresolved D. The CDR3 has 13 amino acids. Trimming cost V 1 base and J 6 bases, with 10 bases left between them. Germline V gene lookup returns CDR1 GTSNPN and CDR2 SVGIG (reference sequence). The CDR3 nucleotides are TGTGCCTGGAGTGCAGGCTCAGGTCAGCCCCAGCATTTT. Amino acid sequence: CAWSAGSGQPQHF.